Detailed here is one T cell receptor (beta chain). Its matching antigen is unknown. These data come from a study of OX40 agonist ivuxolimab in advanced cancers. Study at large: Each patient was given ivuxolimab into a vein every 2 weeks, at 0.01 to 10 mg/kg. The diagnoses of dose-escalation patients were hepatocellular carcinoma, melanoma, renal cell or head and neck cancer. Study observations and caveats: Among T cells, CD8+ cells averaged more expanded clones than CD4+ cells. Some of the lowest clonal expansion was seen in partial responders at 0.1-3.0 mg/kg.

The CDR3 extends over 13 amino acids. Looked up from germline, CDR1 is MNHNS and CDR2 is SASEGT. V gave up 6 bases and J gave up 4 bases; unmatched junction bases: 4. Sequencing was performed with immunoSEQ multiplex PCR; in TCRdb, only in-frame clones are kept and a portion is missing. The sample holds 30,000 or so clones, around 90% seen once. This receptor was obtained from an adult with an advanced solid tumor such as melanoma, head and neck, liver or kidney cancer. The chain combines TRBV6-1 with TRBJ1-1; 8 nucleotides match TRBD1. Sequenced material: CD4+ or CD8+ T cells sorted from blood, taken in a trial of the OX40 agonist ivuxolimab. CDR3 DNA sequence: TGTGCCAGCAGGACAGGGGAGGGCACTGAAGCTTTCTTT. This translates into CASRTGEGTEAFF.